A single sample is the source of the 17 T cell receptor beta chains below, sequenced in a study of T cell repertoires in cytomegalovirus infection. TCRdb reprocessed the reads via MiXCR and lists one record per CDR3 protein. Of hundreds of thousands of distinct CDR3 sequences listed, 9% to 9.5% were seen once; the top ten hold roughly 4%. Material: PBMCs. The source is a human donor in good health (CMV status not recorded). Some clones in this sample may be carry-over from other donors' samples.

The gene calls are TRBV20-1 and TRBJ1-6; TRBD1 aligns across 11 bases. V lost 5 bases to trimming and J lost 9 bases; unmatched junction nucleotides: 9. The germline V gene encodes CDR1 DFQATT and CDR2 SNEGSKA (reference sequence). The CDR3 runs 15 residues. The CDR3 is CSASEGQGGSSPLHF. CDR3 in DNA: TGCAGTGCTTCCGAGGGACAGGGGGGTAGTTCACCCCTCCACTTT.

Remarks on this clonotype: One junction end does not reproduce the germline sequence, and a read error may be involved. The rearrangement uses TRBV12-3 or TRBV12-4 and TRBJ1-5; the D gene is possibly TRBD1 (6 bases). The CDR3 sequence is 15 residues long. Written as DNA, the CDR3 is TGTGCCAGCAGTCCCCGGACAGTTAGCAAACAGCCCCAGCATTTT. This gives the protein CASSPRTVSKQPQHF.

A note on this clonotype: Just one base apart from a much larger clone, this may be a read error. The V call is TRBV6-2 or TRBV6-3, the J call TRBJ2-6; D may be TRBD1 (5 bases). Trimming removed 11 bases from V and 0 bases from J, with 14 bases in between. The germline V gene encodes CDR1 MNHEY and CDR2 SVGEGT. The CDR3 has 15 residues. The CDR3 sequence is CAGGPTASGANVLTF. The CDR3 DNA follows: TGTGCCGGCGGACCGACAGCCTCTGGGGCCAACGTCCTGACTTTC.

This clonotype was counted a few times. V usage is TRBV20-1 and J usage is TRBJ2-3, with 12 bases matching TRBD2. Unmatched junction bases numbered 13, after V lost 7 bases and J lost 11 bases. Germline lookup yields CDR1 DFQATT and CDR2 SNEGSKA (reference sequence). The CDR3 totals 14 residues. CDR3 nucleotides: TGCAGTGGCCCGACTAGCGGGGGAACCGGAGGGCAGTATTTT. As protein: CSGPTSGGTGGQYF.

This chain joins TRBV27 and TRBJ2-1; 9 positions agree with TRBD2. J lost 8 bases, V lost 3 bases, and 8 bases had no gene match. CDR3 length: 15 amino acids. The germline CDR1 and CDR2 sequences are MNHEY and SMNVEV (reference sequence). CDR3 nucleotide sequence: TGTGCCAGCAGTTTGTATAGCGGGAGAATCGATGAGCAGTTCTTC. Its protein product is CASSLYSGRIDEQFF.

The V gene is TRBV28, the J gene TRBJ2-5; 11 bases are a match to TRBD1. The CDR3 extends over 16 amino acids. Trimming removed 4 bases from V and 2 bases from J; junction bases left unmatched: 6. Germline V gene data show CDR1 as MDHEN and CDR2 as SYDVKM. As DNA, the CDR3 is TGTGCCAGCAGTTCCGGACAGGGGGCTGTTCAAGAGACCCAGTACTTC. The encoded protein is CASSSGQGAVQETQYF.

This clonotype was seen at least ten times. An end of the junction differs from the germline gene, which may be a read error. The chain combines TRBV7-2 with TRBJ1-4; maybe TRBD1 (5 bases). The CDR3 runs to 16 residues. Germline V gene lookup returns CDR1 SGHTA and CDR2 FQGNSA. CDR3 coding DNA: TGTGCCAGCAGCCTAGCGAGGGGTGCGGCTAATGAAAAACTGTTTTTT. Its protein is CASSLARGAANEKLFF.

This clonotype was seen at least ten times. The chain is built from TRBV7-6 and TRBJ2-7, with 7 bases lining up with TRBD1. The ends lost 4 bases at V and 0 bases at J; junction bases unmatched: 6. This CDR3 comprises 15 residues. Looked up from germline, CDR1 is SGHVS and CDR2 is FNYEAQ. CDR3 in amino acids: CASSYGTDSSYEQYF. DNA for the CDR3: TGTGCCAGCAGCTATGGGACAGACAGCTCCTACGAGCAGTACTTC. The variable domain in full, completed from reference TRBV7-6 and TRBJ2-7, reads GAGVSQSPRYKVTKRGQDVALRCDPISGHVSLYWYRQALGQGPEFLTYFNYEAQQDKSGLPNDRFSAERPEGSISTLTIQRTEQRDSAMYRCASSYGTDSSYEQYFGPGTRLTVT.

This clonotype was counted between two and nine times. The V call is TRBV28, the J call TRBJ1-2, with 9 bases lining up with TRBD1. The CDR3 totals 17 residues. Trimming cost V 4 bases and J 3 bases; bases outside gene matches: 12. Germline V gene lookup returns CDR1 MDHEN and CDR2 SYDVKM. The CDR3, as DNA: TGTGCCAGCAGTTCCCGCGGCAAGGGACAGGGACACTATGGCTACACCTTC. Translating it yields CASSSRGKGQGHYGYTF.

This clonotype was seen repeatedly, ten times or more. This sequence joins TRBV7-2 and TRBJ2-7, with 7 bases aligning to TRBD1. This CDR3 is built from 14 residues. Germline loops: CDR1 SGHTA, CDR2 FQGNSA. The ends lost 4 bases at V and 7 bases at J; junction bases unmatched: 10. CDR3 sequence: CASSSRQGVWEQYF. The CDR3 DNA sequence: TGTGCCAGCAGCTCGAGACAGGGTGTATGGGAGCAGTACTTC.

This clonotype was observed a handful of times. This chain connects TRBV5-5 to TRBJ2-5; tentatively, D is TRBD1 (6 bases). This CDR3 is 13 amino acids long. Deletions cut 5 bases from V and 4 bases from J, with 12 bases between. Germline values: CDR1 SGHKS, CDR2 YYEKEE (reference sequence). The CDR3 DNA follows: TGTGCCAGCAGTCAGACAGGAACAGAGACCCAGTACTTC. This gives the protein CASSQTGTETQYF.

This clonotype appeared many times. This sequence joins TRBV7-6 and TRBJ2-3; TRBD1 matches 7 bases. The V and J ends lost 2 bases and 3 bases, in that order; junction bases with no gene match: 2. This CDR3 is 14 amino acids long. Germline values: CDR1 SGHVS, CDR2 FNYEAQ. The CDR3 loop is CASSLRGRTDTQYF. CDR3 sequence (DNA): TGTGCCAGCAGCTTAAGGGGGCGGACAGATACGCAGTATTTT.

This clonotype occurred a few times. The chain couples TRBV6-2 or TRBV6-3 to TRBJ2-4; D not certain. Germline loops: CDR1 MNHEY, CDR2 SVGEGT. Trimming cost V 6 bases and J 1 base, with 10 bases left between them. The CDR3 spans 14 residues. CDR3 DNA: TGTGCCAGCAGCTGGGCGGAGGCCAAAAACATTCAGTACTTC. Translation: CASSWAEAKNIQYF.

This chain connects TRBV12-5 to TRBJ2-4; unclear D gene. Per the germline V gene, CDR1 is LGHNT and CDR2 is FRNRAP. V lost 7 bases and J lost 0, with 13 bases in between. The CDR3 sequence is 15 residues long. The CDR3 DNA reads TGTGCTAGTGCGGCCCCTAACATAGCCAAAAACATTCAGTACTTC. Translating it yields CASAAPNIAKNIQYF. Looking up the rest from reference TRBV12-5 and TRBJ2-4 gives the full variable domain: DARVTQTPRHKVTEMGQEVTMRCQPILGHNTVFWYRQTMMQGLELLAYFRNRAPLDDSGMPKDRFSAEMPDATLATLKIQPSEPRDSAVYFCASAAPNIAKNIQYFGAGTRLSVL.

This clonotype has at least ten counts. The chain is built from TRBV4-2 and TRBJ2-1; no clear D gene. The CDR3 extends over 15 amino acids. V lost 2 bases and J lost 2, with 10 bases in between. Germline assignment: CDR1 LGHNA and CDR2 YNFKEQ. The CDR3 loop is CASSQLREPYNEQFF. The CDR3 DNA follows: TGTGCCAGCAGCCAATTAAGAGAACCCTACAATGAGCAGTTCTTC.

This clonotype was detected many times. The V and J genes are TRBV7-2 and TRBJ2-1, with D unclear. V lost 1 base and J 12 bases, leaving 16 bases between the germline ends. The CDR3 runs to 14 residues. Germline CDR1 and CDR2: SGHTA and FQGNSA. This CDR3 reads CASSLGGKVVWQFF. CDR3 DNA sequence: TGTGCCAGCAGCTTAGGGGGTAAAGTGGTTTGGCAGTTCTTC.

This clonotype was counted between two and nine times. This chain connects TRBV6-6 to TRBJ2-2; maybe TRBD1 (5 bases). Germline V gene lookup returns CDR1 MNHNY and CDR2 SVGAGI (reference sequence). This CDR3 has 13 amino acids. V dropped 7 bases and J dropped 6 bases, with 12 bases sitting between them. CDR3 sequence reads: CASTNGASGELFF. For the CDR3, the DNA is TGTGCCAGCACCAATGGGGCGTCCGGGGAGCTGTTTTTT.